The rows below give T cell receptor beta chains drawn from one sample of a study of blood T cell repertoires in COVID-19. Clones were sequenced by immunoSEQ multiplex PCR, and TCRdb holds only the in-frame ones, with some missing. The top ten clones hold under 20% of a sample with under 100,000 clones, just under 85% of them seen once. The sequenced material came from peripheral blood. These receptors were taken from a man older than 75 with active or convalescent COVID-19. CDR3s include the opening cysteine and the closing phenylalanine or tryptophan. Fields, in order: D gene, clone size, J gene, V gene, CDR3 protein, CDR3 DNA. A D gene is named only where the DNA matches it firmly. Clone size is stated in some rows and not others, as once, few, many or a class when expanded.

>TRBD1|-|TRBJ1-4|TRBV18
CASSQGTGEKLFF
TGTGCCAGCTCACAAGGGACAGGCGAAAAACTGTTTTTT
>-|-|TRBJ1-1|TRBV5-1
CASSPRGGTEAFF
TGCGCCAGCAGCCCCCGGGGAGGCACTGAAGCTTTCTTT
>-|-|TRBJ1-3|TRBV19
CASSIQAGPGNTIYF
TGTGCCAGTAGTATCCAGGCAGGGCCCGGAAACACCATATATTTT
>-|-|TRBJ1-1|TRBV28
CASSFGRGRDTEAFF
TGTGCCAGCAGTTTTGGTCGAGGGAGAGACACTGAAGCTTTCTTT
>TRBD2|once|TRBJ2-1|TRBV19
CASARSGATYNEQFF
TGTGCCAGTGCCCGTAGCGGGGCCACCTACAATGAGCAGTTCTTC
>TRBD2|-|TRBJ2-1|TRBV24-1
CATSASGRAGAYNEQFF
TGTGCCACCAGTGCTAGCGGGAGGGCCGGGGCCTACAATGAGCAGTTCTTC
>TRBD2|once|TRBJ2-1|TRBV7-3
CASRSPLAGGHSYNEQFF
TGTGCCAGCAGGTCCCCTTTAGCGGGAGGTCACTCCTACAATGAGCAGTTCTTC
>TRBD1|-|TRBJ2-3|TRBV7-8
CASSPDRGRPDTQYF
TGTGCCAGCAGCCCGGACAGGGGGCGTCCAGATACGCAGTATTTT
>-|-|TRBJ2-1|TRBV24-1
CATSDPNWTELDYNEQFF
TGTGCCACCAGTGACCCAAACTGGACAGAGCTCGATTACAATGAGCAGTTCTTC
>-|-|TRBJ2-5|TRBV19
CASSIGPQETQYF
TGTGCCAGTAGTATCGGTCCTCAAGAGACCCAGTACTTC
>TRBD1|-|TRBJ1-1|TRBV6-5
CASRDREIRNTEAFF
TGTGCCAGCCGGGACAGGGAAATTCGGAACACTGAAGCTTTCTTT
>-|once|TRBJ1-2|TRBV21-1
CASSKVMRTGGSKDGYTF
TGTGCCAGCAGCAAAGTAATGAGGACAGGGGGGTCGAAAGATGGCTACACCTTC
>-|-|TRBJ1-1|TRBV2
CASRLDRGNTEAFF
TGTGCCAGCAGACTCGACAGAGGGAACACTGAAGCTTTCTTT
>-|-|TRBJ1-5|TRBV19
CASSLFGGNQPQHF
TGTGCCAGTAGTCTGTTCGGGGGGAATCAGCCCCAGCATTTT
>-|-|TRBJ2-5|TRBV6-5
CASSYLPEETQYF
TGTGCCAGCAGTTACTTACCTGAGGAGACCCAGTACTTC
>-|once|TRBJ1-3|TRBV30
CAWSGGLANTIYF
TGTGCCTGGAGCGGCGGTTTGGCAAACACCATATATTTT
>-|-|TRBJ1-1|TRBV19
CASSKTRMNTEAFF
TGTGCCAGTAGTAAAACCAGGATGAACACTGAAGCTTTCTTT
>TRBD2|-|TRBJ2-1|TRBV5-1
CASSSSGGANNEQFF
TGCGCCAGCAGCTCTAGCGGGGGGGCTAACAATGAGCAGTTCTTC
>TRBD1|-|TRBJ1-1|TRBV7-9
CASSPGQMNTEAFF
TGTGCCAGCAGCCCGGGACAGATGAACACTGAAGCTTTCTTT
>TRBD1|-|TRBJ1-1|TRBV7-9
CASSLTGGKSTEAFF
TGTGCCAGCAGCTTAACAGGGGGCAAGAGCACTGAAGCTTTCTTT